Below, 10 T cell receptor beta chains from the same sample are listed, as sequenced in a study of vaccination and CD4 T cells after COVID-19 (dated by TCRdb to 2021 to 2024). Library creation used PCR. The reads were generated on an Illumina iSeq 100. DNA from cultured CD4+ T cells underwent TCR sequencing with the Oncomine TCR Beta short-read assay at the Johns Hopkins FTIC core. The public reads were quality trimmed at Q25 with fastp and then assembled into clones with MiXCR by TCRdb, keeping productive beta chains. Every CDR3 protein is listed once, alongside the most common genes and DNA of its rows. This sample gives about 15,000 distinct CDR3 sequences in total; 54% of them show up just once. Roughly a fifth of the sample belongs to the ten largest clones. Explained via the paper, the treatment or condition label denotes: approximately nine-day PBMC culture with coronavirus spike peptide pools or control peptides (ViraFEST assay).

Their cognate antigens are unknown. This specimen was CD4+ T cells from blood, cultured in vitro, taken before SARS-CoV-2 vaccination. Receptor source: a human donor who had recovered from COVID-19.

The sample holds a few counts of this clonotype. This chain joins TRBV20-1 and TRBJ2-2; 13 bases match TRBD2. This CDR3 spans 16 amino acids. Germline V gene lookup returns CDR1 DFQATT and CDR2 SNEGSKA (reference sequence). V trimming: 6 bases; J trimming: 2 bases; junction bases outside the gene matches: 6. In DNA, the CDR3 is TGCAGTGCGCGGACTAGCGGGAGCCCAAACACCGGGGAGCTGTTTTTT. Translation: CSARTSGSPNTGELFF.

CDR3 in DNA: TGTGCCAGCAGCTTATGGGGTGATGCGGGAAACATTCAGTACTTC. Residues: CASSLWGDAGNIQYF. The chain couples TRBV7-3 to TRBJ2-4, with D maybe TRBD2 (5 bases). V was pared by 2 bases and J by 6 bases, with 14 bases between. The CDR3 length is 15 residues. CDR1 and CDR2 from the germline V gene are SGHTA and FQGTGA.

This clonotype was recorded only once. The CDR3 DNA follows: TGTGCCAGCAGTGGCTCCCAAGGCTACAATGAGCAGTTCTTC. This translates into CASSGSQGYNEQFF. The V and J genes are TRBV25-1 and TRBJ2-1; D unclear. V was cut by 4 bases and J by 3 bases, with 10 bases left in between. The CDR3 is 14 amino acids. Germline V gene lookup returns CDR1 MGHDK and CDR2 SYGVNS.

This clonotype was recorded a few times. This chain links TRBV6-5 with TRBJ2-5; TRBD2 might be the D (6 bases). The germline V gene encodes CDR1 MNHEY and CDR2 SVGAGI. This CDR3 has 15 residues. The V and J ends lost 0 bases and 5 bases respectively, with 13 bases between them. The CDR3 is CASSYSESAGETQYF. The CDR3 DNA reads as TGTGCCAGCAGTTACTCCGAATCCGCGGGGGAGACCCAGTACTTC.

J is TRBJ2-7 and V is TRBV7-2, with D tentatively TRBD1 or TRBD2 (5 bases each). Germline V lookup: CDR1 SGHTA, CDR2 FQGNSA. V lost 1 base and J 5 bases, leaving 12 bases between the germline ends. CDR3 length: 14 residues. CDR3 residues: CASSLVAGSNEQYF. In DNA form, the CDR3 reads TGTGCCAGCAGCTTAGTGGCAGGGAGCAACGAGCAGTACTTC. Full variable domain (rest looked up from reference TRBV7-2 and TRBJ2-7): GAGVSQSPSNKVTEKGKDVELRCDPISGHTALYWYRQSLGQGLEFLIYFQGNSAPDKSGLPSDRFSAERTGGSVSTLTIQRTQQEDSAVYLCASSLVAGSNEQYFGPGTRLTVT.

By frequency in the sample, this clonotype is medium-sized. The CDR3 DNA reads as TGTGCCAGCAGTGAGGGACAGGGCACCGGGGAGCTGTTTTTT. Its protein is CASSEGQGTGELFF. The rearrangement uses TRBV6-4 and TRBJ2-2; 9 bases match TRBD1. CDR3 length: 14 residues. Per germline, CDR1 MRHNA and CDR2 SNTAGT. Trimming at V came to 3 bases and at J to 4 bases, leaving 0 bases not matched to a gene.

CDR3: CSARSPGVWTGVQSTGELFF. The DNA of the CDR3 is TGCAGTGCTAGGTCCCCCGGGGTTTGGACAGGGGTGCAGAGCACCGGGGAGCTGTTTTTT. The gene calls are TRBV20-1 and TRBJ2-2, with TRBD1 identical over 9 bases. This CDR3 spans 20 amino acids. Germline trimming cut 3 bases from V and 4 bases from J; bases unmatched to any gene: 21. From germline, CDR1 is DFQATT and CDR2 SNEGSKA (reference sequence).

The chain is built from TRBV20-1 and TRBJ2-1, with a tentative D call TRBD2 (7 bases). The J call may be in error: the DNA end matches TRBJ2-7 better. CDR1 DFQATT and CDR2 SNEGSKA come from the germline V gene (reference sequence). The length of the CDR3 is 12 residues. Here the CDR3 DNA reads TGCAGTGCCGTGAGGGGGGGTCTCGAGCAGTACTTC. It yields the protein CSAVRGGLEQYF.

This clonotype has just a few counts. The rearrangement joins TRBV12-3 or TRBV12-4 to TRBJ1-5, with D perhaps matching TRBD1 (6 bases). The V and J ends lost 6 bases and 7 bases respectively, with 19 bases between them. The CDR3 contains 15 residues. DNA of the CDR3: TGTGCCAGCAGCCCCAACTACGGGGGGCGACAGCCCCAGCATTTT. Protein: CASSPNYGGRQPQHF.

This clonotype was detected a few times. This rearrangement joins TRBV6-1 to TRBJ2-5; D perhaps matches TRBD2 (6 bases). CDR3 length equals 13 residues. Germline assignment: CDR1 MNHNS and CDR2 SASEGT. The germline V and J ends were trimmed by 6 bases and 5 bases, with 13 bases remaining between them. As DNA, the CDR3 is TGTGCCAGCAGCTTGGGGGGATCGGAGACCCAGTACTTC. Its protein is CASSLGGSETQYF.